The present T cell receptor (beta chain) was sequenced within a study of T cells after somatic rescue of genetic block. Germline V gene lookup returns CDR1 LNHDA and CDR2 SQIVND (reference sequence). Between the trimmed V and J ends, which lost 7 bases and 2 bases, there was a span of 8 bases. The CDR3 consists of 12 residues. Some clones are missing from TCRdb's copy, which holds only in-frame ones; the method was immunoSEQ multiplex PCR. Among about 120,000 clones listed, 75% to 95% were seen once. The receptor comes from a young woman. Sequenced input: peripheral blood mononuclear cells (PBMCs). This chain links TRBV19 with TRBJ1-2; D call uncertain. CDR3 nucleotides: TGTGCCAGTATGGGAGGAAACTATGGCTACACCTTC. Its protein product is CASMGGNYGYTF.